Below, 22 T cell receptor beta chains from the same sample are listed, as sequenced in a study of cytomegalovirus exposure and HLA in healthy donors. Vbeta (60) and Jbeta (13) primers were used in the PCR. Repertoires were generated with immunoSEQ multiplex PCR, while TCRdb's copy carries only in-frame clones and drops some. The repertoire holds approximately 120,000 clones, with 80% as singletons. The specimen was PBMCs. Source of these receptors: a female donor in good health and CMV-seronegative.

CDR3 DNA: TGTGCCAGTAGTTTTAGCGGGGGGGTCGTCTACGAGCAGTACTTC. The encoded protein is CASSFSGGVVYEQYF. This chain connects TRBV19 to TRBJ2-7, with 11 positions matching TRBD2. Per germline, CDR1 LNHDA and CDR2 SQIVND (reference sequence). This CDR3 is 15 amino acids long. After removal of 5 bases from V and 3 bases from J, the junction contained 6 bases not matched to a gene. Supplemented by reference TRBV19 and TRBJ2-7, the full variable domain reads DGGITQSPKYLFRKEGQNVTLSCEQNLNHDAMYWYRQDPGQGLRLIYYSQIVNDFQKGDIAEGYSVSREKKESFPLTVTSAQKNPTAFYLCASSFSGGVVYEQYFGPGTRLTVT.

This chain uses TRBV5-6 with TRBJ1-4, with TRBD1 identical over 7 bases. The ends lost 3 bases at V and 8 bases at J; junction bases unmatched: 13. Germline V gene lookup returns CDR1 SGHDT and CDR2 YYEEEE. The CDR3 spans 16 residues. CDR3 DNA: TGTGCCAGCAGCTCTCCTACAGGGGACTGGGGCGAAAAACTGTTTTTT. It is translated as CASSSPTGDWGEKLFF.

The rearrangement uses TRBV11-2 and TRBJ2-7; 11 positions match TRBD1. J gave up 1 base and V 6 bases, and 5 bases lay outside the gene matches. This CDR3 comprises 15 residues. Germline V CDR1 and CDR2: SGHAT, FQNNGV. In DNA, the CDR3 is TGTGCCAGCAGGAACCGGGACAGGGGGTCCTACGAGCAGTACTTC. This gives the protein CASRNRDRGSYEQYF.

V usage is TRBV11-2 and J usage is TRBJ1-1; a weak D match, TRBD1 (5 bases). Germline-derived CDR1 and CDR2 are SGHAT and FQNNGV. The CDR3 length is 13 residues. Trimming took off 10 bases at V and 1 base at J, with 13 bases between the two ends. The CDR3 nucleotides read TGTGCCACTCAACTTGGGGCGAACACTGAAGCTTTCTTT. Translation gives CATQLGANTEAFF.

This chain uses TRBV6-1 with TRBJ1-1; a possible D gene is TRBD1 (5 bases). CDR3 length: 15 residues. From germline, CDR1 is MNHNS and CDR2 SASEGT. The V gene lost 4 bases and the J gene lost 4 bases, with 16 bases spanning the gap. The chain's CDR3 is CASSVAEGTRTEAFF. The DNA for the CDR3 is TGTGCCAGCAGTGTGGCGGAGGGGACGCGCACTGAAGCTTTCTTT.

This chain links TRBV27 with TRBJ2-1, with D perhaps TRBD2 (5 bases). The V end was cut by 6 bases, the J end by 1 base, with 16 bases between. Germline CDR1 reads MNHEY; CDR2 reads SMNVEV (reference sequence). This CDR3 is 16 amino acids long. The CDR3, as DNA: TGTGCCAGCAGGCCCTATGAGGGAAAATCCTACAATGAGCAGTTCTTC. Amino acids: CASRPYEGKSYNEQFF.

This clone has just one count. This rearrangement joins TRBV12-5 to TRBJ2-7; weak D call: TRBD2 (6 bases). CDR1 and CDR2 (germline): LGHNT, FRNRAP. Trimming pared 1 base from V and 5 bases from J, leaving 9 bases between. This CDR3 spans 13 amino acids. The CDR3 DNA reads as TGTGCTAGTGGTTTGGCGGGAGCTAACGAGCAGTACTTC. It yields the protein CASGLAGANEQYF.

There are a few counts of this clone. V gene TRBV5-1 combines with J gene TRBJ2-2; weak D call: TRBD2 (5 bases). The CDR3 sequence is 14 residues long. Germline loops: CDR1 SGHRS, CDR2 YFSETQ. The V end was cut by 0 bases, the J end by 6 bases, with 9 bases between. Here the CDR3 DNA reads TGCGCCAGCAGCTTGGGGCGGGTCCCCGGGGAGCTGTTTTTT. It codes for CASSLGRVPGELFF.

The chain uses TRBV4-1 and TRBJ2-3; 9 bases align to TRBD2. Trimming at V came to 1 base and at J to 3 bases, leaving 8 bases not matched to a gene. The CDR3 sequence is 17 residues long. Germline lookup yields CDR1 MGHRA and CDR2 YSYEKL. CDR3: CASSQVARGGGTDTQYF. The CDR3 bases are TGCGCCAGCAGCCAAGTCGCGCGGGGGGGCGGGACAGATACGCAGTATTTT.

The chain carries TRBV4-1 and TRBJ1-6, with no clear D. The CDR3 covers 19 residues. V was cut by 2 bases and J by 0 bases, with 17 bases left in between. Germline loops: CDR1 MGHRA, CDR2 YSYEKL. In DNA form, the CDR3 reads TGCGCCAGCAGCCAAATTGCAGCGGTAACGAGCTCCTATAATTCACCCCTCCACTTT. Translating gives CASSQIAAVTSSYNSPLHF.

The V call is TRBV5-1, the J call TRBJ2-2; weak D call: TRBD2 (6 bases). The CDR3 consists of 15 residues. Germline CDR1 and CDR2: SGHRS and YFSETQ. Trimming left V 4 bases short and J 5 bases short, with 15 bases between. In DNA form, the CDR3 reads TGCGCCAGCAGCCCCGGGGAGCGGGTTACCGGGGAGCTGTTTTTT. Its translation is CASSPGERVTGELFF.

The rearrangement uses TRBV5-1 and TRBJ1-1; D is perhaps TRBD1 (5 bases). This CDR3 is built from 15 residues. Between the trimmed V and J ends, which lost 1 base and 0 bases, there was a span of 10 bases. Germline CDR1 is SGHRS and CDR2 is YFSETQ. CDR3 sequence reads: CASSLMQGLNTEAFF. For the CDR3, the DNA is TGCGCCAGCAGCTTGATGCAGGGCTTGAACACTGAAGCTTTCTTT. Supplemented by reference TRBV5-1 and TRBJ1-1, the full variable domain reads KAGVTQTPRYLIKTRGQQVTLSCSPISGHRSVSWYQQTPGQGLQFLFEYFSETQRNKGNFPGRFSGRQFSNSRSEMNVSTLELGDSALYLCASSLMQGLNTEAFFGQGTRLTVV.

The chain joins TRBV7-3 to TRBJ1-1; 7 positions match TRBD1. The germline V gene has CDR1 SGHTA and CDR2 FQGTGA. With 2 bases clipped from V and 5 bases from J, the junction kept 5 bases outside the gene matches. This CDR3 region has 14 residues. The CDR3 region has the DNA TGTGCCAGCAGCTTAGGAGGGGGCAGGACTGAAGCTTTCTTT. Its protein is CASSLGGGRTEAFF.

V usage is TRBV7-6 and J usage is TRBJ1-4; D is unresolved. This CDR3 comprises 16 residues. CDR1 and CDR2 from the germline V gene are SGHVS and FNYEAQ. V dropped 2 bases and J dropped 7 bases, with 17 bases sitting between them. The CDR3 protein is CASSLNYAGKGEKLFF. The CDR3 nucleotides read TGTGCCAGCAGCTTAAATTATGCGGGGAAAGGTGAAAAACTGTTTTTT.

V and J are TRBV6-1 and TRBJ1-6, with 7 bases lining up with TRBD1. Germline CDR1 and CDR2: MNHNS and SASEGT. The CDR3 runs to 14 residues. The V segment lost 4 bases and the J segment 7 bases; nucleotides outside the gene matches: 4. The CDR3 loop reads CASSVPGGNSPLHF. CDR3 DNA: TGTGCCAGCAGTGTCCCAGGGGGGAATTCACCCCTCCACTTT.

This sequence joins TRBV7-2 and TRBJ2-1; weak D call: TRBD1 (5 bases). Germline CDR1 reads SGHTA; CDR2 reads FQGNSA. Trimming stripped 2 bases from V and 7 bases from J, with 21 bases between. This CDR3 region has 17 residues. CDR3 sequence reads: CASSLHPFAAGKNEQFF. The CDR3 bases are TGTGCCAGCAGCTTACACCCCTTCGCGGCAGGGAAGAATGAGCAGTTCTTC.

This clone appeared a few times. The gene calls are TRBV7-9 and TRBJ2-7, with 8 bases matching TRBD2. Trimming at V came to 0 bases and at J to 5 bases, leaving 9 bases not matched to a gene. Germline V gene data show CDR1 as SEHNR and CDR2 as FQNEAQ (reference sequence). The CDR3 is made up of 16 amino acids. CDR3 sequence: CASSLAGGGTPHEQYF. The CDR3, as DNA: TGTGCCAGCAGCTTAGCCGGCGGGGGGACCCCCCACGAGCAGTACTTC.

Only a few counts were recorded for this clone. V gene TRBV19 combines with J gene TRBJ2-3; 11 nucleotides agree with TRBD1. Per germline, CDR1 LNHDA and CDR2 SQIVND (reference sequence). Losses at the gene ends were 5 bases for V and 0 bases for J; bases not matched to a gene: 10. The CDR3 totals 18 residues. The CDR3 spells CASSGGQGGTPSTDTQYF. CDR3 nucleotide sequence: TGTGCCAGTAGTGGGGGACAGGGGGGAACTCCGAGCACAGATACGCAGTATTTT. Full variable domain (outside the CDR3, taken from reference TRBV19 and TRBJ2-3): DGGITQSPKYLFRKEGQNVTLSCEQNLNHDAMYWYRQDPGQGLRLIYYSQIVNDFQKGDIAEGYSVSREKKESFPLTVTSAQKNPTAFYLCASSGGQGGTPSTDTQYFGPGTRLTVL.

As concerns this clone: This specimen includes other DNA sequences encoding the same CDR3. V is TRBV9 and J is TRBJ2-1; 13 bases map to TRBD2. Germline V gives CDR1 SGDLS, CDR2 YYNGEE. V was pared by 0 bases and J by 6 bases, with 0 bases of the junction left unmatched. The CDR3 covers 15 residues. The CDR3 region is CASSVGLAGGNEQFF. The CDR3, as DNA: TGTGCCAGCAGCGTAGGACTAGCGGGGGGCAATGAGCAGTTCTTC.

The gene calls are TRBV27 and TRBJ1-5; D is possibly TRBD1 (5 bases). The CDR3 contains 17 residues. The V end was cut by 5 bases, the J end by 5 bases, with 22 bases between. The germline V gene encodes CDR1 MNHEY and CDR2 SMNVEV (reference sequence). CDR3 sequence: CASSPLGGNGSYQPQHF. CDR3 nucleotides: TGTGCCAGCAGTCCCTTGGGGGGAAATGGGTCCTATCAGCCCCAGCATTTT.

The chain links TRBV18 to TRBJ2-1; no definite D call. This CDR3 spans 13 amino acids. V was trimmed by 8 bases and J by 5 bases, leaving 13 bases between them. Per the germline V gene, CDR1 is KGHSH and CDR2 is LQKENI. The CDR3 reads CASHLSVNNEQFF. The CDR3 region has the DNA TGTGCCAGCCATTTATCAGTTAACAATGAGCAGTTCTTC. The full variable domain, completed using reference TRBV18 and TRBJ2-1, is NAGVMQNPRHLVRRRGQEARLRCSPMKGHSHVYWYRQLPEEGLKFMVYLQKENIIDESGMPKERFSAEFPKEGPSILRIQQVVRGDSAAYFCASHLSVNNEQFFGPGTRLTVL.

The genes are TRBV5-4 and TRBJ1-3; D is undetermined. CDR3 length equals 14 residues. The V end lost 4 bases, the J end lost 1 base, and 9 bases lay between the germline ends. Per the germline V gene, CDR1 is SGHNT and CDR2 is YYREEE (reference sequence). Here the CDR3 DNA reads TGTGCCAGCAGCCCCGGAGGATCTGGAAACACCATATATTTT. As protein: CASSPGGSGNTIYF.